The clone carrying this TCR beta chain was seen a handful of times. As yet, its antigen is unknown. TCRdb re-called the RT-PCR reads with MiXCR, one entry per CDR3 protein. The table shows approximately 500,000 distinct CDR3 sequences, with around 13% occurring only once. Germline CDR1 MNHEY, CDR2 SVGEGT. V lost 5 bases to trimming and J lost 6 bases, with 13 bases between them. The length of the CDR3 is 14 residues. The data belong to a study of response to subunit inactivated influenza vaccine. Study-wide points: It was suggested by the authors that few new T cells are recruited by each seasonal influenza vaccination.

This TCR came from a man between 45 and 60 years old who received an inactivated influenza vaccine. Here the sequenced sample was PBMCs from blood, taken 40 to 50 days after vaccination. This chain links TRBV6-2 or TRBV6-3 with TRBJ1-4; D ambiguous. CDR3 bases: TGTGCCAGCAGTGCGGTGCTACGGGATGAAAAACTGTTTTTT. This gives the protein CASSAVLRDEKLFF.